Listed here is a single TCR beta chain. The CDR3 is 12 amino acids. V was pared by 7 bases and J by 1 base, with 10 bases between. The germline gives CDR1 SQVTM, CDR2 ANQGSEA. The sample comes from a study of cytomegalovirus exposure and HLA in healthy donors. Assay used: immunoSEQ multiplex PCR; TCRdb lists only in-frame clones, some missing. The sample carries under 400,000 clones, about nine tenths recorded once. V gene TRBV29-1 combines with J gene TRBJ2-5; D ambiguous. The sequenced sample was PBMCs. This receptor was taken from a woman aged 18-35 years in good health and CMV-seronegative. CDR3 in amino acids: CSEQEVQETQYF. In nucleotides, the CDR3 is TGCAGCGAGCAAGAGGTCCAAGAGACCCAGTACTTC.